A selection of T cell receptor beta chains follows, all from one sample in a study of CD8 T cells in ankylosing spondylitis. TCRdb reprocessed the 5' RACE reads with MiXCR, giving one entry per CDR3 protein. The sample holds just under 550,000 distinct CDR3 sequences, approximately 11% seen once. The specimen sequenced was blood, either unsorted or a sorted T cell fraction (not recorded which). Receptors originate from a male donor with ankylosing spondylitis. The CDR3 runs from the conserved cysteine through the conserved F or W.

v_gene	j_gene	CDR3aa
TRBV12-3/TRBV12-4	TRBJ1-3	CASSFVSSGNTIYF
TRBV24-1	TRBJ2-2	CATSDETGTPGELFF
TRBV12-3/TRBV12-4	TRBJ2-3	CASSFQGLLADTQYF
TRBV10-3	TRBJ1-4	CAISGGEEKLFF
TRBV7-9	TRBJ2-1	CASSLRDSIHNEQFF
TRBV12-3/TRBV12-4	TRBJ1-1	CASSRGPHSGPSTEAFF
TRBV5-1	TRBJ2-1	CASNGGGGSYNEQFF
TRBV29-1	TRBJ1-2	CSVTLRLGGYTF
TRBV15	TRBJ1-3	CATSRDISSGNTIYF
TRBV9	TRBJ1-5	CASSPSGGANQPQHF
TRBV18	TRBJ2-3	CASSPLQGVTDTQYF
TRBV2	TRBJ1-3	CASTGTGGTNSGNTIYF
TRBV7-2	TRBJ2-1	CASSLELATYNEQFF
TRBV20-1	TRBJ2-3	CSARWLAGGDTQYF
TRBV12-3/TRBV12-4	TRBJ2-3	CASSLGTSGRLSDTQYF
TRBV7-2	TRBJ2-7	CASSPAGGYNSYEQYF
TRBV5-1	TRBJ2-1	CASSLAVLIFNEQSF
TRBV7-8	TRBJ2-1	CASSRGPGRSYNEQFF
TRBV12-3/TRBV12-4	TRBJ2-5	CASVGNSETQYF
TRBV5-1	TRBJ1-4	CASSPLAGIGEKLFF
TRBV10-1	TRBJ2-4	CATSSGQNIQYF
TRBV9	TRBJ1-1	CASSVAPQGWDTEAFF
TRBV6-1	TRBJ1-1	CASSEVPGNTEAFF
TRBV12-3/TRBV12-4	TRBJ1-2	CASSPGTSGPYGYTF
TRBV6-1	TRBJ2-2	CASRTYSGRDTGELFF
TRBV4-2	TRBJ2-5	CASSQTTGQAYF
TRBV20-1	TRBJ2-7	CSARNQGRNEQYF
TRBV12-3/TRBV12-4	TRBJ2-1	CASSFSGGPTEQFF
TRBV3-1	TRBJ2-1	CASSHFGTAYNEQFF
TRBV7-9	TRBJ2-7	CASSLTPDRTNYEQYF
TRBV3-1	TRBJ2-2	CASSQDLAFTVETGELFF
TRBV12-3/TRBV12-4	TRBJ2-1	CASSLNGGWFF
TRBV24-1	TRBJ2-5	CATSDLPRARDYQETQYF
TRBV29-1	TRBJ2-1	CSVASGRAAEQFF
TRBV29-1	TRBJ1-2	CSVEVQAIFGGYTF
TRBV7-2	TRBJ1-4	CASSFRGRPGGREKLFF
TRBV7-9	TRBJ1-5	CASSLGRDNQPQHF
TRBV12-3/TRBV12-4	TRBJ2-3	CASSLSAASTDTQYF
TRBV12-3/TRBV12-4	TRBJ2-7	CASSFGLADFYEQYF
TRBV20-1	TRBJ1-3	CSARDNRDRAVRNTIYF
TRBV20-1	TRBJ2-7	CSARVSQGGYEQYF
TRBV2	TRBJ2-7	CASSRITGLSYEQYF
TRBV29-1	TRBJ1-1	CSVERGVNTEAFF
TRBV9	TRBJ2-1	CASSVGGGTNLYNEQFF
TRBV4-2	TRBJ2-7	CASSQDGQAGQYF
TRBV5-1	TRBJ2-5	CASSRWTGLEETQYF
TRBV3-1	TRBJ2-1	CASSPKGSGRSINEQFF
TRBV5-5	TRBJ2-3	CASSLVTPGTDTQYF